This T cell receptor beta chain is from a study of molecular identifiers for immune sequencing clone quantification. From the PCR reads, TCRdb called clonotypes with MiXCR, one entry per CDR3 protein. The table shows about 500,000 distinct CDR3 sequences, with roughly 24% occurring only once. Study-level findings and limits: Identical TCR molecules that share a barcode could lead to an underestimation of highly expanded clone sizes. Clones exceeding 20 RNA copies carried over 97% of effector molecules but under 1% of naive-cell molecules.

The CDR3 totals 13 residues. From germline, CDR1 is SGHRS and CDR2 YFSETQ. A remark on this clonotype: Its antigen is unidentified. The junction differs from germline at one of its ends, possibly a read error.

The TCR sequence derives from a human donor in good health. Some libraries in this study had Jurkat cell RNA spiked in. Sequenced material: naive CD8+ T cells from blood, with Jurkat cell RNA spiked in. This sample's subset: FACS-sorted CD8+CD4-CCR7+CD45RA+ naive T cells. The rearrangement joins TRBV5-1 to TRBJ2-7, with D uncertain. CDR3 nucleotide sequence: TGCGCCAGCAACTTGGAGTCCTCCTACGAGCAGTACTTC. It translates to CASNLESSYEQYF.